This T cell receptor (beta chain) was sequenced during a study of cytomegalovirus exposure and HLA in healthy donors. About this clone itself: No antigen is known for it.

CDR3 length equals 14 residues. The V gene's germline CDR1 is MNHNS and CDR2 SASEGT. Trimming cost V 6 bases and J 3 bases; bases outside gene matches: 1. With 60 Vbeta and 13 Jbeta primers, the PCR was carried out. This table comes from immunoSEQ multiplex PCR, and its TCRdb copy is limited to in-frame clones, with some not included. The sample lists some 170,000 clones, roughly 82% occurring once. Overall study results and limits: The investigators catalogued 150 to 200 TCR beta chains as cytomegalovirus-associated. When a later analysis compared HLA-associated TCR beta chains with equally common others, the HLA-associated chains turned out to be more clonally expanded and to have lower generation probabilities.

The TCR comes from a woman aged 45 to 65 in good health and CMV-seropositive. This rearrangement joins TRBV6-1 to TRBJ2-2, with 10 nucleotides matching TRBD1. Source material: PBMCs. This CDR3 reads CASRGQGYTGELFF. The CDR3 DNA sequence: TGTGCCAGCAGGGGACAGGGGTACACCGGGGAGCTGTTTTTT.